This T cell receptor (beta chain) was sequenced in a study of CD8 T cells in Susac syndrome. With random hexamers, reverse transcription was performed on roughly 0.5 to 1 ug of RNA. TCRdb reprocessed the immunoSEQ multiplex PCR reads via MiXCR and lists one record per CDR3 protein. The sample shows roughly 89,000 distinct CDR3 sequences, roughly 96% of them seen only once. Germline CDR1 and CDR2: DFQATT and SNEGSKA (reference sequence). The CDR3 has 15 residues. The V end was cut by 5 bases, the J end by 6 bases, with 17 bases between. The chain employs TRBV20-1 and TRBJ1-6; D remains unclear. This clonotype was sampled from a human donor with Susac syndrome. Sequencing was performed on CD8+ T cells from PBMCs. CDR3 residues: CSASRNPLFNSPLHF. The CDR3 bases are TGCAGTGCTTCCAGGAACCCCCTCTTTAATTCACCCCTCCACTTT.